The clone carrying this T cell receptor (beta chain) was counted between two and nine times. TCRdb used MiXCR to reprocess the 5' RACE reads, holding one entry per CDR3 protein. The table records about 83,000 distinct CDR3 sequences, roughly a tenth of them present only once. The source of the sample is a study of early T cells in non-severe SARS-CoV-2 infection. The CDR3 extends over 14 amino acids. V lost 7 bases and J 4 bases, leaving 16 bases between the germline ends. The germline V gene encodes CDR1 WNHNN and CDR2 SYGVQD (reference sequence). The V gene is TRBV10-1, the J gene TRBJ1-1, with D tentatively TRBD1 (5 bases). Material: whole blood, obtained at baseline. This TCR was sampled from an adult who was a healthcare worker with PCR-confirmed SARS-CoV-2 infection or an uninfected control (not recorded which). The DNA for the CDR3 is TGCGCCAGCATCAACAGGAAACGGAGCACTGAAGCTTTCTTT. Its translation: CASINRKRSTEAFF.